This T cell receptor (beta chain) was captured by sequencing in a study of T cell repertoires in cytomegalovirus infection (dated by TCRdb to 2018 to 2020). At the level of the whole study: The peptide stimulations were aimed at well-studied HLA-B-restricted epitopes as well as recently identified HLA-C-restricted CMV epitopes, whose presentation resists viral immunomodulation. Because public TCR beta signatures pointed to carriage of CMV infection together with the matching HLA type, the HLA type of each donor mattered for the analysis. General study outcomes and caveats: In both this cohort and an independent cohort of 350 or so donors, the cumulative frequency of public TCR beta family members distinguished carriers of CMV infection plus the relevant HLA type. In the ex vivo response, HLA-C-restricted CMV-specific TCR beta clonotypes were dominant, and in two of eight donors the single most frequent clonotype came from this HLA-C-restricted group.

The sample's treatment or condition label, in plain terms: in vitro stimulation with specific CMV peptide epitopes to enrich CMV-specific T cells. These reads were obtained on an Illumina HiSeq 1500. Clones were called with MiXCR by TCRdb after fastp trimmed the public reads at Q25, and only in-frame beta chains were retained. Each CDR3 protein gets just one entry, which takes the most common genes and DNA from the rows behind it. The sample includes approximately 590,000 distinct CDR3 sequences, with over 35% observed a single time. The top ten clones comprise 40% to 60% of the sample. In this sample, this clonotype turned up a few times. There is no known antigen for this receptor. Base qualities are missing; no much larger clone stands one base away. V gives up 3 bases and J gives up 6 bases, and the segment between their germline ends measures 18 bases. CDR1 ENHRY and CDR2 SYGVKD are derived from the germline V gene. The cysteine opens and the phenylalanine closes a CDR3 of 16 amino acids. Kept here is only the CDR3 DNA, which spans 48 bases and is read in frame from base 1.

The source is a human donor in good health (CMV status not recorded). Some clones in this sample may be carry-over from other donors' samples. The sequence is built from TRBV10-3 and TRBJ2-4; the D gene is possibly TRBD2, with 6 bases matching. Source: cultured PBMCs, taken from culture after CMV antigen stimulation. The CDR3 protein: CAISEDRAGRLNIQYF. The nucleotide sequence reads TGTGCCATCAGTGAAGACCGGGCGGGAAGGTTAAACATTCAGTACTTC.